The 30 T cell receptor beta chains presented below share a single source sample, sequenced in a study of blood T cell repertoires in COVID-19. Method: immunoSEQ multiplex PCR; TCRdb's copy keeps in-frame clones and lacks some. Altogether roughly 250,000 clones are present, around four fifths being singletons, with the ten largest covering over 5.5%. Sequencing was performed on peripheral blood. The receptors originated from a woman aged 55 to 70 with active or convalescent COVID-19.

The V gene is TRBV2, the J gene TRBJ2-5; 7 bases align to TRBD2. Germline loops: CDR1 SNHLY, CDR2 FYNNEI. V lost 6 bases and J lost 1; bases outside the gene matches: 8. The CDR3 sequence is 15 residues long. The CDR3 nucleotides read TGTGCCAGCAGCGAAACGTGGGGGGGCCAAGAGACCCAGTACTTC. Protein: CASSETWGGQETQYF.

The rearrangement links TRBV2 to TRBJ2-3; 8 bases are shared with TRBD2. CDR3 size: 15 residues. The J segment lost 6 bases and the V segment lost 7 bases, leaving 12 bases of the junction unmatched. CDR1 is SNHLY, CDR2 FYNNEI, per germline. The CDR3 DNA reads TGTGCCAGCAAGCAGCAGCGGGGGCAAGCGGATACGCAGTATTTT. Amino acid sequence: CASKQQRGQADTQYF.

The chain carries TRBV4-2 and TRBJ2-7, with D possibly being TRBD2 (6 bases). This CDR3 region has 16 residues. Trimming took 0 bases from V and 2 from J, leaving 14 bases between them. The germline CDR1 and CDR2 sequences are LGHNA and YNFKEQ. CDR3 amino acids: CASSQDQSGPAYEQYF. The CDR3 nucleotides are TGTGCCAGCAGCCAAGATCAGAGCGGGCCAGCCTACGAGCAGTACTTC.

This clone was counted only a few times. The gene calls are TRBV3-1 (or the pseudogene TRBV3-2) and TRBJ2-5; 7 bases fit TRBD2. Germline V gene sequence: CDR1 LGHDT, CDR2 YNNKEL (reference sequence). V shed 3 bases, J shed 5 bases, and the junction held 12 bases outside the gene matches. The CDR3 covers 16 residues. CDR3 in DNA: TGTGCCAGCAGCCAGGGTCGACTAGCTTCGGGGGAGACCCAGTACTTC. Its translation is CASSQGRLASGETQYF.

This chain connects TRBV28 to TRBJ1-2, with 8 bases identical to TRBD1. The length of the CDR3 is 14 residues. Unmatched junction bases numbered 7, after V lost 3 bases and J lost 7 bases. The germline gives CDR1 MDHEN, CDR2 SYDVKM. CDR3 sequence (DNA): TGTGCCAGCAGTTTGGACAGGGTGGTCGGTGGCTACACCTTC. The encoded protein is CASSLDRVVGGYTF.

Concerning this clone: Within the sample, other DNA sequences also encode this same CDR3. CDR3 protein: CASSQTSGRYEQYF. The CDR3 coding sequence is TGTGCCAGCAGCCAAACTAGCGGGAGGTACGAGCAGTACTTC. The chain uses TRBV3-1 (or the pseudogene TRBV3-2) and TRBJ2-7; TRBD2 matches 12 bases. After removal of 2 bases from V and 4 bases from J, the junction contained 0 bases not matched to a gene. The CDR3 totals 14 residues. The V gene's germline CDR1 is LGHDT and CDR2 YNNKEL (reference sequence).

The rearrangement links TRBV11-3 to TRBJ1-4; D might be TRBD1 (6 bases). This CDR3 is built from 14 residues. The V end lost 5 bases, the J end lost 7 bases, and 14 bases lay between the germline ends. CDR1 is SGHNT and CDR2 is YENEEA in the germline V gene. The DNA for the CDR3 is TGTGCCAGCAGCCGGACAGCCGCTAGTGAAAAACTGTTTTTT. Its translation is CASSRTAASEKLFF.

This chain joins TRBV5-1 and TRBJ2-5; 7 nucleotides match TRBD1. J was trimmed by 3 bases and V by 4 bases; bases with no gene match: 3. The germline V gene has CDR1 SGHRS and CDR2 YFSETQ. The CDR3 runs 13 residues. The DNA for the CDR3 is TGCGCCAGCAGCGCTGGGACAGAAGAGACCCAGTACTTC. Amino acids: CASSAGTEETQYF.

Ten or more counts support this clone. The chain combines TRBV12-5 with TRBJ1-5, with D unresolved. The CDR3 spans 13 residues. Germline CDR1 LGHNT, CDR2 FRNRAP. V gave up 5 bases and J gave up 1 base, with 6 bases separating them. The CDR3, as DNA: TGTGCTAGTGGTCCGGGGAGCAATCAGCCCCAGCATTTT. This encodes CASGPGSNQPQHF.

The chain couples TRBV30 to TRBJ1-4, with D possibly matching TRBD1 (6 bases). Between the trimmed V and J ends, which lost 2 bases and 6 bases, there was a span of 10 bases. This CDR3 contains 13 residues. Germline assignment: CDR1 GTSNPN and CDR2 SVGIG (reference sequence). As DNA, the CDR3 is TGTGCCTGGAGTTGGGGGCGAGATGAAAAACTGTTTTTT. As protein: CAWSWGRDEKLFF. Drawing the rest from reference TRBV30 and TRBJ1-4, the complete variable domain is SQTIHQWPATLVQPVGSPLSLECTVEGTSNPNLYWYRQAAGRGLQLLFYSVGIGQISSEVPQNLSASRPQDRQFILSSKKLLLSDSGFYLCAWSWGRDEKLFFGSGTQLSVL.

The V gene is TRBV28, the J gene TRBJ2-7; 8 nucleotides align to TRBD2. The V gene's germline CDR1 is MDHEN and CDR2 SYDVKM. The CDR3 has 13 residues. V lost 11 bases, J lost 0 bases, and 6 bases stayed unmatched. The CDR3 protein is CAVSGTYSYEQYF. In DNA form, the CDR3 reads TGTGCCGTTAGCGGGACATACTCCTACGAGCAGTACTTC.

The chain employs TRBV19 and TRBJ1-5, with D possibly TRBD1 on 6 matching bases. Trimming pared 6 bases from V and 0 bases from J, leaving 9 bases between. The germline gives CDR1 LNHDA, CDR2 SQIVND (reference sequence). CDR3 length: 14 amino acids. CDR3 nucleotides: TGTGCCAGTAGGATACAGGGTAGCAATCAGCCCCAGCATTTT. It translates to CASRIQGSNQPQHF.

V usage is TRBV19 and J usage is TRBJ1-2; D might be TRBD1 (5 bases). V was pared by 7 bases and J by 8 bases, with 23 bases between. Per the germline V gene, CDR1 is LNHDA and CDR2 is SQIVND (reference sequence). The CDR3 spans 15 residues. The DNA of the CDR3 is TGTGCCAGTACCCCCGGGCCATCTGGCAGGGTCGGCTACACCTTC. This encodes CASTPGPSGRVGYTF.

This chain joins TRBV5-1 and TRBJ2-2; D not certain. V was cut by 2 bases and J by 1 base, with 6 bases left in between. The CDR3 is 14 residues long. Germline CDR1 reads SGHRS; CDR2 reads YFSETQ. CDR3: CASSFTENTGELFF. Written as DNA, the CDR3 is TGCGCCAGCAGCTTTACAGAGAACACCGGGGAGCTGTTTTTT.

The chain couples TRBV30 to TRBJ1-2; D is unresolved. Germline V gene lookup returns CDR1 GTSNPN and CDR2 SVGIG (reference sequence). Trimming stripped 5 bases from V and 4 bases from J, with 11 bases between. There are 12 residues in the CDR3. CDR3 protein: CAWGWAGYGYTF. The CDR3 region has the DNA TGTGCCTGGGGGTGGGCAGGCTATGGCTACACCTTC.

The chain employs TRBV29-1 and TRBJ1-2, with TRBD1 matching 9 bases. This CDR3 comprises 14 residues. Germline loops: CDR1 SQVTM, CDR2 ANQGSEA. Losses at the gene ends were 6 bases for V and 3 bases for J; bases not matched to a gene: 8. The CDR3 region has the DNA TGCAGCGTAGATGACAGGGGGAAGGACTATGGCTACACCTTC. Translation gives CSVDDRGKDYGYTF.

This clone came up many times. The chain links TRBV10-1 to TRBJ2-1; 12 bases match TRBD1. Germline loops: CDR1 WNHNN, CDR2 SYGVQD (reference sequence). The CDR3 is 15 residues long. The V gene end was trimmed by 9 bases and the J gene end by 1 base; junction bases not matched to a gene: 4. In DNA form, the CDR3 reads TGCGCCAGTGGGACAGGGGGCCCATCCTACAATGAGCAGTTCTTC. Protein sequence: CASGTGGPSYNEQFF.

This clone occurred once. The chain has TRBV6-2 or TRBV6-3 and TRBJ2-1, with TRBD1 matching 10 bases. The CDR3 has 15 amino acids. Looked up from germline, CDR1 is MNHEY and CDR2 is SVGEGT. Unmatched junction bases numbered 4, after V lost 4 bases and J lost 4 bases. CDR3 region: CASSSGTGEYNEQFF. CDR3 in DNA: TGTGCCAGCAGTTCCGGGACAGGGGAATACAATGAGCAGTTCTTC.

The table lists this clone with a count of one. J is TRBJ2-3 and V is TRBV29-1; 9 bases align to TRBD2. Germline V gene lookup returns CDR1 SQVTM and CDR2 ANQGSEA. V trimming: 6 bases; J trimming: 3 bases; junction bases outside the gene matches: 4. CDR3 length: 13 residues. The CDR3 here is CSVASGATDTQYF. CDR3 DNA: TGCAGCGTCGCTAGCGGGGCTACAGATACGCAGTATTTT.

This sequence joins TRBV11-3 and TRBJ1-1, with TRBD1 identical over 7 bases. With 5 bases clipped from V and 1 base from J, the junction kept 4 bases outside the gene matches. Germline V CDR1 and CDR2: SGHNT, YENEEA. This CDR3 spans 14 amino acids. This CDR3 is CASSRDSPNTEAFF. CDR3 coding DNA: TGTGCCAGCAGCCGGGACAGCCCGAACACTGAAGCTTTCTTT.

This clone was detected only a few times. This rearrangement joins TRBV4-1 to TRBJ1-1; possible D gene TRBD1, 6 bases. Germline V gene data show CDR1 as MGHRA and CDR2 as YSYEKL. The CDR3 extends over 18 amino acids. V lost 4 bases and J 6 bases, leaving 27 bases between the germline ends. For the CDR3, the DNA is TGCGCCAGCAGCCGTGGCCGGGACAATTTTTTAATCGGATCTGAAGCTTTCTTT. Its protein is CASSRGRDNFLIGSEAFF.

This rearrangement joins TRBV19 to TRBJ1-1; tentative D call: TRBD1 (6 bases). Germline V gene lookup returns CDR1 LNHDA and CDR2 SQIVND (reference sequence). The V end lost 5 bases, the J end lost 4 bases, and 11 bases lay between the germline ends. This CDR3 region has 13 residues. The CDR3: CASSQRGGTEAFF. The DNA for the CDR3 is TGTGCCAGTAGTCAAAGAGGGGGCACTGAAGCTTTCTTT.

The V and J genes are TRBV9 and TRBJ1-2; a weak D match, TRBD1 (5 bases). The CDR3 runs to 16 residues. Germline values: CDR1 SGDLS, CDR2 YYNGEE. The V end was cut by 0 bases, the J end by 0 bases, with 12 bases between. The CDR3 DNA reads as TGTGCCAGCAGCGTAGGGCACAGGCGAGCTAACTATGGCTACACCTTC. This sequence encodes CASSVGHRRANYGYTF. The whole variable domain, filled in from reference TRBV9 and TRBJ1-2, reads DSGVTQTPKHLITATGQRVTLRCSPRSGDLSVYWYQQSLDQGLQFLIQYYNGEERAKGNILERFSAQQFPDLHSELNLSSLELGDSALYFCASSVGHRRANYGYTFGSGTRLTVV.

The J gene is TRBJ2-5, the V gene TRBV5-1, with TRBD2 matching over 8 bases. The ends lost 6 bases at V and 7 bases at J; junction bases unmatched: 11. The CDR3 runs to 14 residues. Looked up from germline, CDR1 is SGHRS and CDR2 is YFSETQ. The CDR3 nucleotides read TGCGCCAGCACCCTCGGGGGGGGGCTGGGGACCCAGTACTTC. Amino acid sequence: CASTLGGGLGTQYF.

The chain is built from TRBV2 and TRBJ2-3; maybe TRBD2 (5 bases). CDR1 is SNHLY, CDR2 FYNNEI, per germline. The CDR3 loop spans 16 amino acids. V was shortened by 6 bases and J by 0 bases, with 16 bases between the two germline ends. CDR3 in amino acids: CASRRLASRSTDTQYF. DNA for the CDR3: TGTGCCAGCAGACGTTTAGCGAGTCGCAGCACAGATACGCAGTATTTT.

The V and J genes are TRBV9 and TRBJ2-3, with 9 bases identical to TRBD2. Germline V gene lookup returns CDR1 SGDLS and CDR2 YYNGEE. This CDR3 has 16 amino acids. With V trimmed by 4 bases and J by 5 bases, 11 bases remained unmatched. The CDR3 sequence: CASSPLGGGAVDTQYF. Written as DNA, the CDR3 is TGTGCCAGCAGCCCCTTGGGCGGGGGGGCCGTAGATACGCAGTATTTT.

This clone appeared a single time. The chain employs TRBV5-8 and TRBJ2-2, with D perhaps TRBD2 (6 bases). Per the germline V gene, CDR1 is SGHTS and CDR2 is YDEGEE. The ends were cut back, 0 bases at V and 7 bases at J, with 10 bases in the middle. This CDR3 is 14 amino acids long. The CDR3 is CASSLVLAYGELFF. The CDR3 DNA reads TGTGCCAGCAGCTTGGTACTAGCCTACGGGGAGCTGTTTTTT. Combining the CDR3 with reference TRBV5-8 and TRBJ2-2 gives the whole variable domain EAGVTQSPTHLIKTRGQQATLRCSPISGHTSVYWYQQALGLGLQFLLWYDEGEERNRGNFPPRFSGRQFPNYSSELNVNALELEDSALYLCASSLVLAYGELFFGEGSRLTVL.

This clone was counted only a few times. The rearrangement uses TRBV5-6 and TRBJ1-5; D gene uncertain. The CDR3 is made up of 15 amino acids. Germline assignment: CDR1 SGHDT and CDR2 YYEEEE. V lost 0 bases and J 2 bases, leaving 9 bases between the germline ends. The DNA for the CDR3 is TGTGCCAGCAGCTTGGTTCGGGAGGGCAATCAGCCCCAGCATTTT. Its protein product is CASSLVREGNQPQHF.

V is TRBV5-1 and J is TRBJ1-2; TRBD1 might be the D (6 bases). From germline, CDR1 is SGHRS and CDR2 YFSETQ. V lost 0 bases and J 6 bases, leaving 9 bases between the germline ends. The CDR3 runs to 13 residues. The CDR3 nucleotides read TGCGCCAGCAGCTTGGTGCCAGGGGATGGCTACACCTTC. This codes for CASSLVPGDGYTF.

The rearrangement uses TRBV5-1 and TRBJ1-1; maybe TRBD1 (6 bases). This CDR3 contains 14 residues. The ends were cut back, 0 bases at V and 6 bases at J, with 12 bases in the middle. Looked up from germline, CDR1 is SGHRS and CDR2 is YFSETQ. DNA for the CDR3: TGCGCCAGCAGCTTGGCAGGGGTTAACTCTGAAGCTTTCTTT. Translation: CASSLAGVNSEAFF.